This TCR beta chain was sequenced for a study of human T cells and chemical hapten exposure. About the research overall: Sensitization involved placing 2% DPC onto an approximately 2 cm by approximately 2 cm region of upper inner arm skin. Patch testing placed 0.01% DPC on the upper back, with readings at 6 days. Study-wide findings and caveats: Donors were affected by alopecia, so their immune reaction might vary from that of healthy individuals. TCRs exceeding 1 in 1000 frequency stayed unchanged with DPC sensitization.

Comments on this clonotype: No antigen is known for it.

Time point in this sample: pre-sensitization, week 0. The treatment here: therapeutic diphenylcyclopropenone sensitization with weekly scalp DPC. From germline, CDR1 is SNHLY and CDR2 FYNNEI. V lost 7 bases and J 5 bases, leaving 15 bases between the germline ends. This CDR3 is 14 amino acids long. TCRdb reprocessed the RACE reads via MiXCR and lists one record per CDR3 protein. Among fewer than 200,000 distinct CDR3 sequences, 25% to 35% were seen once, and the ten largest hold roughly 3%. This TCR was recovered from a woman in her twenties or thirties with alopecia areata. Some clones in this sample may be carry-over from other donors' samples. The sequenced sample was whole blood, obtained in connection with sensitization to the hapten diphenylcyclopropenone (DPC). The chain joins TRBV2 to TRBJ2-1; a possible D gene is TRBD2 (6 bases). The CDR3 loop reads CASNRLGPDNEQFF. In nucleotides, the CDR3 is TGTGCCAGCAACCGACTAGGTCCTGACAATGAGCAGTTCTTC.